This T cell receptor (beta chain) derives from a study of blood T cell repertoires in COVID-19. As for the study in general: Samples came from the United States, Italy and Spain, spanning acute and convalescent COVID-19.

The CDR3 contains 13 residues. The ends were cut back, 3 bases at V and 4 bases at J, with 10 bases in the middle. Germline V gene lookup returns CDR1 MDHEN and CDR2 SYDVKM. This clone turned up a few times. Using immunoSEQ multiplex PCR, the repertoire was profiled, and TCRdb retains in-frame clones only, with some absent. The top ten clones hold 4.5% to 5% of a sample with approximately 220,000 clones, 83% of them seen once. Sequenced input: PBMCs or T cells enriched from blood (not recorded which). The origin of this receptor is a woman aged 45-59 years who had been exposed to COVID-19. The chain joins TRBV28 to TRBJ2-7; the D is unclear. CDR3 DNA: TGTGCCAGCAGTTTCCCTTTTTTGTACGAGCAGTACTTC. This gives the protein CASSFPFLYEQYF. Looking up the rest from reference TRBV28 and TRBJ2-7 gives the full variable domain: DVKVTQSSRYLVKRTGEKVFLECVQDMDHENMFWYRQDPGLGLRLIYFSYDVKMKEKGDIPEGYSVSREKKERFSLILESASTNQTSMYLCASSFPFLYEQYFGPGTRLTVT.